The clone carrying this TCR beta chain was seen repeatedly, ten times or more. The record originates from a study of neurological immune-mediated disorders. 5'RACE generated cDNA with 10-nucleotide random UMIs. TCRdb fed the 5' RACE reads into MiXCR, producing one record per CDR3 protein. Among 80,000 to 85,000 distinct CDR3 sequences listed, around 2.6% were seen once. Unsorted libraries were generated from 2 million PBMCs. These cells had been stored in RNAlater at -80 C. The CDR3 consists of 14 residues. Germline assignment: CDR1 SEHNR and CDR2 FQNEAQ (reference sequence). The junction had 2 bases not matched to a gene; V was cut back by 5 bases and J by 10 bases.

The sequenced sample was PBMCs. This clonotype was obtained from a woman aged 25 to 39 with multiple sclerosis. The chain employs TRBV7-9 and TRBJ2-1; 16 bases align to TRBD2. CDR3 sequence: CASSQGLAGGEQFF. CDR3 sequence (DNA): TGTGCCAGCAGCCAGGGACTAGCGGGAGGGGAGCAGTTCTTC.